This T cell receptor beta chain was recorded in a study of T cells in Graves' hyperthyroidism and ophthalmopathy. Broader study findings: The blood repertoire included most of the expanded thyroid clonotypes above 0.001.

The sample holds many counts of this clonotype. Its matching antigen is unknown. Subjects with ophthalmopathy showed a Clinical Activity Score no lower than 3, a NOSPECS grade no lower than 4, and a duration shorter than 3 months. This sample holds PBMCs from under 11 ml fresh peripheral blood. CDR3 size: 15 residues. V gave up 2 bases and J gave up 5 bases, with 15 bases separating them. CDR1 is MNHEY and CDR2 is SVGAGI in the germline V gene. Researchers amplified the TCR beta CDR3 regions from RNA transcripts. HTBI primers drove first-round RT-PCR of the TCR CDR3. Via MiXCR, TCRdb re-called the multiplex PCR reads, giving one row per CDR3 protein. This table has approximately 300,000 distinct CDR3 sequences, less than 20% appearing once.

This chain joins TRBV6-5 and TRBJ2-5; D gene ambiguous. The receptor comes from a man aged 50-59 years with Graves' ophthalmopathy. The material sequenced was blood. Here the CDR3 reads CASSYTLEMGETQYF. CDR3 bases: TGTGCCAGCAGTTACACCCTTGAGATGGGGGAGACCCAGTACTTC.